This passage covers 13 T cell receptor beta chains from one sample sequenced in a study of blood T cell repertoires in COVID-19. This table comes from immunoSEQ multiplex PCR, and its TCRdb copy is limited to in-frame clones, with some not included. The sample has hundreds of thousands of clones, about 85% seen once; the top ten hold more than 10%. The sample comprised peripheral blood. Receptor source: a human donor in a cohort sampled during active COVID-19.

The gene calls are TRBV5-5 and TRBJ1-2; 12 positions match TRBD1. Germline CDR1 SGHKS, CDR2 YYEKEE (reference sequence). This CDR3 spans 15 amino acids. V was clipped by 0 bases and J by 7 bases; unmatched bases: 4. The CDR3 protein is CASSLEGQGAFGYTF. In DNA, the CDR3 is TGTGCCAGCAGCTTGGAGGGACAGGGGGCTTTTGGCTACACCTTC. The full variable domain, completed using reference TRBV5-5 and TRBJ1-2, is DAGVTQSPTHLIKTRGQQVTLRCSPISGHKSVSWYQQVLGQGPQFIFQYYEKEERGRGNFPDRFSARQFPNYSSELNVNALLLGDSALYLCASSLEGQGAFGYTFGSGTRLTVV.

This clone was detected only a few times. The DNA of the CDR3 is TGTGCCAGCAGTTCGGGTTGGCTAGCGGTCACAGATACGCAGTATTTT. This sequence encodes CASSSGWLAVTDTQYF. This chain connects TRBV7-2 to TRBJ2-3; 7 bases agree with TRBD2. The germline gives CDR1 SGHTA, CDR2 FQGNSA. This CDR3 is 16 amino acids long. V was clipped by 6 bases and J by 2 bases; unmatched bases: 11. Combining the CDR3 with reference TRBV7-2 and TRBJ2-3 gives the whole variable domain GAGVSQSPSNKVTEKGKDVELRCDPISGHTALYWYRQSLGQGLEFLIYFQGNSAPDKSGLPSDRFSAERTGGSVSTLTIQRTQQEDSAVYLCASSSGWLAVTDTQYFGPGTRLTVL.

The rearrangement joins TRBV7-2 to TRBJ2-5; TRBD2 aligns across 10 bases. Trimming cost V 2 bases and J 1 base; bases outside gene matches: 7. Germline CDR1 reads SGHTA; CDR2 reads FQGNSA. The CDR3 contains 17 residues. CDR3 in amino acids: CASSLRSTSGIQETQYF. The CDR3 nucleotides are TGTGCCAGCAGCTTACGTTCTACTAGCGGGATCCAAGAGACCCAGTACTTC.

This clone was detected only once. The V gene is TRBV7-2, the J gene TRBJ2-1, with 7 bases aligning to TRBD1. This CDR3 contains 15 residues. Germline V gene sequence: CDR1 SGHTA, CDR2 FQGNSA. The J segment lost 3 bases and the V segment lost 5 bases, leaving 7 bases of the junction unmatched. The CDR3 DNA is TGTGCCAGCAGCCCGAGACAGGGTTACTACAATGAGCAGTTCTTC. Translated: CASSPRQGYYNEQFF.

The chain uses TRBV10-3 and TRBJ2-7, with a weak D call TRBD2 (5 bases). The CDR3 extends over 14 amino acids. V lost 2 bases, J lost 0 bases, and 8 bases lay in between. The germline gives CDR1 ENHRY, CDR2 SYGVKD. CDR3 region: CAISEGLNSYEQYF. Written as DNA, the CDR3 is TGTGCCATCAGTGAGGGACTTAACTCCTACGAGCAGTACTTC.

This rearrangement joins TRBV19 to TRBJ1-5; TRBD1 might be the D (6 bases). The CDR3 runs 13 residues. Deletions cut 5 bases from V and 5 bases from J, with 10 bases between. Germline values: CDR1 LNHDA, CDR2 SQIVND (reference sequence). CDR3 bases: TGTGCCAGTAGTCGACAGGTAGATCAGCCCCAGCATTTT. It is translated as CASSRQVDQPQHF. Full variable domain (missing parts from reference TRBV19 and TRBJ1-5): DGGITQSPKYLFRKEGQNVTLSCEQNLNHDAMYWYRQDPGQGLRLIYYSQIVNDFQKGDIAEGYSVSREKKESFPLTVTSAQKNPTAFYLCASSRQVDQPQHFGDGTRLSIL.

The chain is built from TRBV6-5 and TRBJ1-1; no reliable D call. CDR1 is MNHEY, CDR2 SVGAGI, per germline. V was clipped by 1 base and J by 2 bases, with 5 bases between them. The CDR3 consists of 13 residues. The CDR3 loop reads CASSYYSNTEAFF. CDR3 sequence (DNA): TGTGCCAGCAGTTACTATAGCAACACTGAAGCTTTCTTT.

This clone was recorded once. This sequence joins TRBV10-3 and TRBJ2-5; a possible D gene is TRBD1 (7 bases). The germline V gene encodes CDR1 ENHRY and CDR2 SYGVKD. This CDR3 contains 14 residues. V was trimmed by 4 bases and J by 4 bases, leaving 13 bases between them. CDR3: CAISGGTARETQYF. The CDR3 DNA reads TGTGCCATCAGTGGCGGGACAGCCAGAGAGACCCAGTACTTC.

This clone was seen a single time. CDR3 region: CASSQDLVAGENTGELFF. The CDR3 DNA sequence: TGTGCCAGCAGCCAAGATCTGGTCGCAGGGGAGAACACCGGGGAGCTGTTTTTT. The chain uses TRBV3-1 (or the pseudogene TRBV3-2) and TRBJ2-2, with D maybe TRBD1 (6 bases). Trimming shortened V by 0 bases and J by 1 base, and 15 bases separated the two germline ends. The CDR3 spans 18 residues. The germline gives CDR1 LGHDT, CDR2 YNNKEL (reference sequence).

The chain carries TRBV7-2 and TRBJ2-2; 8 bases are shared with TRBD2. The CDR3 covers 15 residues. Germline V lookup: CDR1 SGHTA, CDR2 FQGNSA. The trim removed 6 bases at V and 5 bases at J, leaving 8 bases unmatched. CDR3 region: CASSYSGRGTGELFF. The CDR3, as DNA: TGTGCCAGCAGTTACAGCGGGAGAGGGACCGGGGAGCTGTTTTTT.

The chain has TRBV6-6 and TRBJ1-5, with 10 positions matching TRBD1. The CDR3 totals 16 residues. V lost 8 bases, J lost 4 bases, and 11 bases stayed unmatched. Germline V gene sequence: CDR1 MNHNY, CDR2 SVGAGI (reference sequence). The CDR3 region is CASLERVGQGNQPQHF. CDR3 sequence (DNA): TGTGCCAGCCTCGAAAGGGTGGGACAGGGGAATCAGCCCCAGCATTTT.

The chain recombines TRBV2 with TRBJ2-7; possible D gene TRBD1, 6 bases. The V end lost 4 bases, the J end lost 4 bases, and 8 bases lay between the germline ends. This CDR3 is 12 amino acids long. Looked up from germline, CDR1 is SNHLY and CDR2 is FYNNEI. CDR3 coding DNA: TGTGCCAGCAGTGTACAGGGATACGAGCAGTACTTC. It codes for CASSVQGYEQYF. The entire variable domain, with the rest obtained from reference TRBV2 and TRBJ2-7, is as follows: EPEVTQTPSHQVTQMGQEVILRCVPISNHLYFYWYRQILGQKVEFLVSFYNNEISEKSEIFDDQFSVERPDGSNFTLKIRSTKLEDSAMYFCASSVQGYEQYFGPGTRLTVT.

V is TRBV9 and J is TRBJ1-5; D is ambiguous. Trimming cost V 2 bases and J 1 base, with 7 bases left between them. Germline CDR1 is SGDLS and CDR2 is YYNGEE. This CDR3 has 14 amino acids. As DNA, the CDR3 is TGTGCCAGCAGCGTCGGGGAGAGCAATCAGCCCCAGCATTTT. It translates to CASSVGESNQPQHF.